This T cell receptor (beta chain) was sequenced during a study of T cells in localized non-small cell lung cancer. This clone was recorded once. Its antigen is not identified. Notes on the study in general: In the blood, greater T cell density corresponded to longer overall survival. Across samples, adjacent lung featured a median roughly 50 of the top 100 tumor clones. Highest T cell clonality was seen in uninvolved adjacent lung, surpassing that measured in tumor.

Libraries were prepared by immunoSEQ multiplex PCR; TCRdb keeps only in-frame clonotypes and omits some of them. The repertoire holds some 28,000 clones, with about 91% as singletons. This sample comprised peripheral blood, obtained before any cancer treatment. The sequence came from a male donor older than 55 with stage I lung adenocarcinoma.

CDR3 loop: CASSVASGVGELFF. The CDR3 DNA is TGTGCCAGCAGCGTAGCTTCGGGTGTCGGGGAGCTGTTTTTT. This sequence joins TRBV9 and TRBJ2-2; D gene uncertain. V was shortened by 0 bases and J by 7 bases, with 10 bases between the two germline ends. This CDR3 is built from 14 residues. Germline values: CDR1 SGDLS, CDR2 YYNGEE. Based on the CDR3 plus reference TRBV9 and TRBJ2-2, the full variable domain is DSGVTQTPKHLITATGQRVTLRCSPRSGDLSVYWYQQSLDQGLQFLIQYYNGEERAKGNILERFSAQQFPDLHSELNLSSLELGDSALYFCASSVASGVGELFFGEGSRLTVL.